Below, 11 T cell receptor beta chains from the same sample are listed, as sequenced in a study of cytomegalovirus exposure and HLA in healthy donors. Profiled with immunoSEQ multiplex PCR; TCRdb holds only in-frame clones, not every one. The table includes around 200,000 clones, 84% detected once. The source material was PBMCs. The origin of the receptors is a woman younger than 35 in good health and CMV-seropositive.

The rearrangement joins TRBV10-3 to TRBJ2-1; the match to TRBD2 covers 12 bases. Trimming at V came to 4 bases and at J to 5 bases, leaving 6 bases not matched to a gene. This CDR3 is built from 16 residues. Germline V gene lookup returns CDR1 ENHRY and CDR2 SYGVKD. The CDR3 DNA sequence: TGTGCCATCAGTGGGGGCGGACTAGCGGGGCACAATGAGCAGTTCTTC. Translating gives CAISGGGLAGHNEQFF.

V is TRBV10-3 and J is TRBJ2-3; 8 positions match TRBD1. CDR3 size: 15 residues. V lost 3 bases to trimming and J lost 3 bases; unmatched junction nucleotides: 5. Germline V gene lookup returns CDR1 ENHRY and CDR2 SYGVKD. The CDR3 region is CAISEPTGVTDTQYF. In nucleotides, the CDR3 is TGTGCCATCAGTGAACCGACAGGGGTGACAGATACGCAGTATTTT.

The gene calls are TRBV9 and TRBJ1-1, with 8 positions matching TRBD1. The CDR3 is 15 residues long. CDR1 SGDLS and CDR2 YYNGEE come from the germline V gene. With 3 bases clipped from V and 7 bases from J, the junction kept 11 bases outside the gene matches. In DNA, the CDR3 is TGTGCCAGCAGCGGCGGGTCAGGGGGCGCCTTTGAAGCTTTCTTT. Its protein is CASSGGSGGAFEAFF.

The chain is built from TRBV21-1 and TRBJ2-5; TRBD2 reflects the table's D call only, with no check against the DNA. TRBV21-1 is a documented pseudogene. The CDR3 is 16 amino acids. CDR3 sequence: CASSKDSAGVLETQYF. Written as DNA, the CDR3 is TGTGCCAGCAGCAAAGATTCGGCGGGGGTTTTGGAGACCCAGTACTTC.

The rearrangement uses TRBV5-4 and TRBJ2-5; D is possibly TRBD2 (5 bases). CDR1 is SGHNT and CDR2 is YYREEE in the germline V gene (reference sequence). With 0 bases removed from V and 3 bases from J, the gap between germline ends came to 15 bases. This CDR3 comprises 16 residues. The CDR3 loop is CASSLGVRGTEETQYF. CDR3 in DNA: TGTGCCAGCAGCTTGGGGGTCCGGGGTACTGAAGAGACCCAGTACTTC.

The chain joins TRBV5-4 to TRBJ2-2, with 8 bases identical to TRBD1. Germline CDR1 is SGHNT and CDR2 is YYREEE (reference sequence). After removal of 4 bases from V and 6 bases from J, the junction contained 2 bases not matched to a gene. This CDR3 contains 13 residues. The CDR3 sequence: CASSPGGAGELFF. DNA of the CDR3: TGTGCCAGCAGCCCAGGGGGCGCCGGGGAGCTGTTTTTT.

The chain couples TRBV6-6 to TRBJ2-6; no reliable D call. The length of the CDR3 is 15 residues. Trimming stripped 5 bases from V and 2 bases from J, with 10 bases between. Germline assignment: CDR1 MNHNY and CDR2 SVGAGI (reference sequence). This chain's CDR3 is CASSPTMTGANVLTF. The CDR3 DNA sequence: TGTGCCAGCAGTCCCACAATGACTGGGGCCAACGTCCTGACTTTC.

V and J are TRBV11-3 and TRBJ2-1; D might be TRBD2 (6 bases). The CDR3 length is 18 residues. The germline V gene encodes CDR1 SGHNT and CDR2 YENEEA. Between the trimmed V and J ends, which lost 4 bases and 0 bases, there was a span of 19 bases. The CDR3 coding sequence is TGTGCCAGCAGCTCGCCCCGCCGGGACTCAAACTCCTACAATGAGCAGTTCTTC. Amino acids: CASSSPRRDSNSYNEQFF.

The chain uses TRBV6-1 and TRBJ2-1; possibly TRBD1 for D (6 bases). The CDR3 totals 13 residues. V gave up 6 bases and J gave up 4 bases, with 10 bases separating them. Germline CDR1 reads MNHNS; CDR2 reads SASEGT. The CDR3 nucleotides are TGTGCCAGCAGCGCAACAGGGTACAATGAGCAGTTCTTC. It yields the protein CASSATGYNEQFF.

The genes are TRBV7-2 and TRBJ2-3, with TRBD2 identical over 10 bases. The CDR3 contains 15 residues. J gave up 3 bases and V 7 bases, and 7 bases lay outside the gene matches. The germline V gene has CDR1 SGHTA and CDR2 FQGNSA. The CDR3 reads CASTERGGRTDTQYF. CDR3 DNA sequence: TGTGCCAGCACAGAGCGGGGGGGCCGAACAGATACGCAGTATTTT.

The J gene is TRBJ2-1, the V gene TRBV6-4; the match to TRBD2 covers 10 bases. Germline CDR1 is MRHNA and CDR2 is SNTAGT. The CDR3 length is 16 residues. V shed 4 bases and J 4 bases; nucleotides not matched to a gene: 7. As DNA, the CDR3 is TGTGCCAGCAGTGCCCCTGGACTAGCGGAATACAATGAGCAGTTCTTC. This codes for CASSAPGLAEYNEQFF.